The rows below give T cell receptor beta chains drawn from one sample of a study of blood T cell repertoires in COVID-19. Clones were sequenced by immunoSEQ multiplex PCR, and TCRdb holds only the in-frame ones, with some missing. Among roughly 410,000 clones listed, 70% to 90% were seen once. Sequenced material: peripheral blood. These receptors came from a woman between 55 and 75 years old with COVID-19, enrolled during active disease. CDR3s include the opening cysteine and the closing phenylalanine or tryptophan. The order of the fields is CDR3 DNA, CDR3 protein, J gene, clone size, V gene, D gene. The D gene is left open where the match is weak. Rows give clone size only sometimes, using once, few, many, or a class for an expanded clone.

TGTGCCAGCAGTTCCGACCGGGGCGGGGAGCTGTTTTTT | CASSSDRGGELFF | TRBJ2-2 | few | TRBV7-2 | NA
TGTGCCAGCAGCCGTTACTGGTCCGGGACTAGGTACGTGGAGACCCAGTACTTC | CASSRYWSGTRYVETQYF | TRBJ2-5 | once | TRBV4-2 | TRBD2
TGTGCCAGCAGCCATCCGGGACAGGGATTTAATTCACCCCTCCACTTT | CASSHPGQGFNSPLHF | TRBJ1-6 | NA | TRBV7-2 | TRBD1
TGTGCCAGCAGTAGCGGGACAGGGGGTTGGACGCCCCAGCATTTT | CASSSGTGGWTPQHF | TRBJ1-5 | few | TRBV27 | TRBD1
TGTGCTAGCAGGGACAGGGGAAACCTTGGAAACACCATATATTTT | CASRDRGNLGNTIYF | TRBJ1-3 | NA | TRBV6-5 | TRBD1
TGCAGTGCTAGTAGCGAGCGAGGGCAGCCCCAGCATTTT | CSASSERGQPQHF | TRBJ1-5 | NA | TRBV20-1 | NA
TGTGCCAGTAGTATAGATCGGAGGGGCAGTAACTATGGCTACACCTTC | CASSIDRRGSNYGYTF | TRBJ1-2 | NA | TRBV19 | NA
TGTGCCAGCAGCCAAGGTCTAGCTTACGAGCAGTACTTC | CASSQGLAYEQYF | TRBJ2-7 | NA | TRBV7-3 | NA
TGCGCCAGCAGACCAATTAGAGGGTCCACTGAAGCTTTCTTT | CASRPIRGSTEAFF | TRBJ1-1 | NA | TRBV5-1 | NA
TGTGCCAGCAGCCGGAGGACAGGGTGGGGAAATCAGCCCCAGCATTTT | CASSRRTGWGNQPQHF | TRBJ1-5 | few | TRBV7-8 | TRBD1
TGTGCCAGCAGCCCGTTACAGGGAAACACCATATATTTT | CASSPLQGNTIYF | TRBJ1-3 | NA | TRBV7-2 | NA
TGCGCCAGCAGCAGGACAGGGAGTCCTGAAGCTTTCTTT | CASSRTGSPEAFF | TRBJ1-1 | once | TRBV5-1 | TRBD1
TGTGCCAGTTCTAACGGGGGGTCTAGCACAGATACGCAGTATTTT | CASSNGGSSTDTQYF | TRBJ2-3 | NA | TRBV9 | TRBD2
TGTGCCAGTAGTCCCCCCGGGACAGGGGGGTACAATGAGCAGTTCTTC | CASSPPGTGGYNEQFF | TRBJ2-1 | NA | TRBV19 | TRBD1
TGTGCCAGCAGCCCCGACAAACTCTACGAGCAGTACTTC | CASSPDKLYEQYF | TRBJ2-7 | NA | TRBV5-8 | NA
TGTGCCAGTAGTATAACAGGAGGACAGCGGCATCAGCCCCAGCATTTT | CASSITGGQRHQPQHF | TRBJ1-5 | NA | TRBV19 | NA
TGTGCCAGCAGCTTCCGAGGGCTCGGGGAGACCCAGTACTTC | CASSFRGLGETQYF | TRBJ2-5 | NA | TRBV7-8 | NA
TGTGCCAGTAGTACTCATTCGGGAGGGATTGAATATCAGCCCCAGCATTTT | CASSTHSGGIEYQPQHF | TRBJ1-5 | NA | TRBV19 | NA
TGTGCCAGCAGCGTCTCGGGAGCGGGGGGAAGGGAGACCCAGTACTTC | CASSVSGAGGRETQYF | TRBJ2-5 | NA | TRBV7-2 | TRBD2
TGCGCCAGCAGCTTGAGTCAGGGCTTGAACACTGAAGCTTTCTTT | CASSLSQGLNTEAFF | TRBJ1-1 | NA | TRBV5-1 | NA
TGTGCTAGTGGCACAGGGGTGGTTGGAAACACCATATATTTT | CASGTGVVGNTIYF | TRBJ1-3 | NA | TRBV12-5 | TRBD1
TGTGCCAGCTCACCGGGGCGGAGCTCCTACAATGAGCAGTTCTTC | CASSPGRSSYNEQFF | TRBJ2-1 | NA | TRBV18 | NA
TGTGCCACCAGCAGAGGGGGGGGCGCGGGTAACTATGGCTACACCTTC | CATSRGGGAGNYGYTF | TRBJ1-2 | NA | TRBV15 | NA
TGTGCCAGCAGCCTGGGGACTCACAATCAGCCCCAGCATTTT | CASSLGTHNQPQHF | TRBJ1-5 | few | TRBV13 | NA
TGTGCCAGCAGCGACAGGGTGTACACTGAAGCTTTCTTT | CASSDRVYTEAFF | TRBJ1-1 | NA | TRBV7-2 | TRBD1
TGTGCCAGCAGCGTAGGGGGGGTGTGGAGCACCGGGGAGCTGTTTTTT | CASSVGGVWSTGELFF | TRBJ2-2 | NA | TRBV9 | NA
TGTGCCAGCAGTTTATGGAGGAGTCAGCCGGGCGAGCAGTACTTC | CASSLWRSQPGEQYF | TRBJ2-7 | NA | TRBV28 | NA
TGTGCCAGCAGCCTAATTTCCGGCGGCCCCCCGTACTTC | CASSLISGGPPYF | TRBJ2-5 | NA | TRBV7-3 | NA
TGTGCCAGCAGTTTAAGGGGGACAGAGAACACCGGGGAGCTGTTTTTT | CASSLRGTENTGELFF | TRBJ2-2 | NA | TRBV27 | TRBD1
TGTGCCAGCACCGCGGGGCGCGAGCAGTACTTC | CASTAGREQYF | TRBJ2-7 | NA | TRBV11-2 | NA
TGTGCCAGCAGCGACAGAATCTATGGCTACACCTTC | CASSDRIYGYTF | TRBJ1-2 | NA | TRBV6-5 | NA
TGCGCCAGCAGTTCCCCGGACAGGGACTATGGCTACACCTTC | CASSSPDRDYGYTF | TRBJ1-2 | NA | TRBV4-1 | TRBD1
TGTGCCAGCAGCTTAGGCAGGGGTAGCTACAATGAGCAGTTCTTC | CASSLGRGSYNEQFF | TRBJ2-1 | NA | TRBV11-3 | NA
TGTGCCAGCACCATCTCCGCAGGGCCTGGAAACACCATATATTTT | CASTISAGPGNTIYF | TRBJ1-3 | NA | TRBV7-6 | NA
TGTGCCAGCAGACGACCTGGGGGCGCCCCCTACGAGCAGTACTTC | CASRRPGGAPYEQYF | TRBJ2-7 | NA | TRBV11-2 | NA
TGTGCCAGCAGCACCCGGACAGGGGGCTGGGAGACCCAGTACTTC | CASSTRTGGWETQYF | TRBJ2-5 | once | TRBV7-2 | TRBD1
TGTGCCAGCAGTGCCCTGGGGGGACAGGGCTACTATGGCTACACCTTC | CASSALGGQGYYGYTF | TRBJ1-2 | NA | TRBV6-6 | TRBD1
TGTGCCAGTAGTATCGGGACAGGGGGGGCCTACGAGCAGTACTTC | CASSIGTGGAYEQYF | TRBJ2-7 | NA | TRBV19 | TRBD1
TGCAGTGTCACGCCCGGTCGGGCTTTCTTT | CSVTPGRAFF | TRBJ1-1 | NA | TRBV20-1 | NA
TGTGCCAGCAGCGTAGTCAGGGGCACTGAAGCTTTCTTT | CASSVVRGTEAFF | TRBJ1-1 | NA | TRBV9 | NA
TGTGCCAGCTCACCAAGACAGGGGGGCAATCAGCCCCAGCATTTT | CASSPRQGGNQPQHF | TRBJ1-5 | NA | TRBV18 | TRBD1
TGTGCCACCAGCAGAGATCTCCGGGACAGCCCCTACGAGCAGTACTTC | CATSRDLRDSPYEQYF | TRBJ2-7 | once | TRBV15 | TRBD1
TGTGCCAGCAGTTCCAGACAGAAGAGCTCCTACAATGAGCAGTTCTTC | CASSSRQKSSYNEQFF | TRBJ2-1 | NA | TRBV5-4 | NA
TGTGCCAGCAGCTTAGCCAGTAGCGGGGGTTACACCGGGGAGCTGTTTTTT | CASSLASSGGYTGELFF | TRBJ2-2 | NA | TRBV11-1 | TRBD2
TGTGCCAGCAGCCCTTCGGACTATGGCTACACCTTC | CASSPSDYGYTF | TRBJ1-2 | NA | TRBV5-6 | NA
TGTGCCAGCAGCCAAAGGGACAGGGTAAACACTGAAGCTTTCTTT | CASSQRDRVNTEAFF | TRBJ1-1 | NA | TRBV3-1/TRBV3-2 | TRBD1
TGTGCCAGCAGACGGGGACAAACGAACACCGGGGAGCTGTTTTTT | CASRRGQTNTGELFF | TRBJ2-2 | NA | TRBV27 | NA
TGTGCCAGCAGTCCGGGTTGGGATGGCTACACCTTC | CASSPGWDGYTF | TRBJ1-2 | once | TRBV5-6 | NA
TGTGCCAGCAGCTTGGGACAGGGGACGAACACCGGGGAGCTGTTTTTT | CASSLGQGTNTGELFF | TRBJ2-2 | NA | TRBV7-7 | TRBD1
TGTGCCAGCACCACTAGCGGGGTCTACAATGAGCAGTTCTTC | CASTTSGVYNEQFF | TRBJ2-1 | NA | TRBV7-2 | TRBD2
TGCAGTGCTGGTGGACAGGGGAATGAGCAGTTCTTC | CSAGGQGNEQFF | TRBJ2-1 | NA | TRBV20-1 | TRBD1
TGTGCCAGCAGCTTAGGAGGGACAAAGAACACCGGGGAGCTGTTTTTT | CASSLGGTKNTGELFF | TRBJ2-2 | NA | TRBV7-6 | NA
TGTGCCTTCTTATCTTGGGGAGGGGACACTGAAGCTTTCTTT | CAFLSWGGDTEAFF | TRBJ1-1 | NA | TRBV30 | NA
TGCGCCAGCAGCTTGGGCCAGGGGGTCTACGAGCAGTACTTC | CASSLGQGVYEQYF | TRBJ2-7 | NA | TRBV5-1 | TRBD1
TGTGCCAGCAGTCGGGGGGGGAGGACTGAAGCTTTCTTT | CASSRGGRTEAFF | TRBJ1-1 | NA | TRBV12-3/TRBV12-4 | NA
TGTGCCAGCAGAAACAGGGGATACACTGAAGCTTTCTTT | CASRNRGYTEAFF | TRBJ1-1 | NA | TRBV2 | TRBD1